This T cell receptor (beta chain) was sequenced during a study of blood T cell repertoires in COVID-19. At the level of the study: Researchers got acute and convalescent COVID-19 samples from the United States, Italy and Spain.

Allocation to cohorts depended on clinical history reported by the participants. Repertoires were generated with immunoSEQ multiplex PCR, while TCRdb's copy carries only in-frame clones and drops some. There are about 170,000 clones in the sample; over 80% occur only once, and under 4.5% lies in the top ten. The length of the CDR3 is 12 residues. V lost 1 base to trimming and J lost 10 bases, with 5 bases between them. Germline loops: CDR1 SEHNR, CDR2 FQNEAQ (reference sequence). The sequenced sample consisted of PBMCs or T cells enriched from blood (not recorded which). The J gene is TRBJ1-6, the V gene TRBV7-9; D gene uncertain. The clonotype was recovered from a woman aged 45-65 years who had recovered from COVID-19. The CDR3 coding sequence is TGTGCCAGCAGCTTAGGGGCCTCACCCCTCCACTTT. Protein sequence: CASSLGASPLHF. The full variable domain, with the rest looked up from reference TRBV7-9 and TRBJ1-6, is DTGVSQNPRHKITKRGQNVTFRCDPISEHNRLYWYRQTLGQGPEFLTYFQNEAQLEKSRLLSDRFSAERPKGSFSTLEIQRTEQGDSAMYLCASSLGASPLHFGNGTRLTVT.